A single sample gave rise to the 6 T cell receptor beta chains below, sequenced in a study of blood T cell repertoires in COVID-19. Data came from immunoSEQ multiplex PCR; TCRdb stores just in-frame clones and leaves some out. The table has 150,000 to 180,000 clones, around 89% seen once. The sequenced sample was peripheral blood. These receptors all stem from a woman aged 40 to 49 with acute or convalescent COVID-19.

This clone turned up a few times. V usage is TRBV28 and J usage is TRBJ1-1; 9 bases are shared with TRBD1. The germline CDR1 and CDR2 sequences are MDHEN and SYDVKM. J lost 1 base, V lost 5 bases, and 2 bases had no gene match. The CDR3 sequence is 14 residues long. The CDR3 loop reads CASSRQGGNTEAFF. DNA for the CDR3: TGTGCCAGCAGTCGACAGGGGGGGAACACTGAAGCTTTCTTT.

The gene calls are TRBV7-2 and TRBJ2-5; D is possibly TRBD2 (6 bases). CDR3 length: 16 residues. V lost 7 bases to trimming and J lost 5 bases, with 23 bases between them. Per germline, CDR1 SGHTA and CDR2 FQGNSA. For the CDR3, the DNA is TGTGCCAGCAACAAAAAGACTAGGACTTTTCCGGAGACCCAGTACTTC. Its translation is CASNKKTRTFPETQYF.

V gene TRBV19 combines with J gene TRBJ1-4, with TRBD1 as a possible D gene (5 bases). Trimming shortened V by 7 bases and J by 0 bases, and 15 bases separated the two germline ends. Germline lookup yields CDR1 LNHDA and CDR2 SQIVND (reference sequence). This CDR3 spans 16 amino acids. The CDR3 reads CASTLGRRATNEKLFF. The DNA for the CDR3 is TGTGCCAGTACTCTGGGGCGGAGAGCAACTAATGAAAAACTGTTTTTT.

The chain has TRBV27 and TRBJ2-5; possible D gene TRBD2, 5 bases. The V gene lost 5 bases and the J gene lost 4 bases, with 8 bases spanning the gap. The CDR3 runs to 12 residues. Germline CDR1 reads MNHEY; CDR2 reads SMNVEV (reference sequence). The CDR3 nucleotides are TGTGCCAGCAGTACTGCGGGAGAGACCCAGTACTTC. It yields the protein CASSTAGETQYF.

The chain employs TRBV6-5 and TRBJ1-1, with TRBD1 matching over 7 bases. The CDR3 has 13 amino acids. The ends lost 6 bases at V and 1 base at J; junction bases unmatched: 2. Looked up from germline, CDR1 is MNHEY and CDR2 is SVGAGI. CDR3 protein: CASSRTGNTEAFF. In nucleotides, the CDR3 is TGTGCCAGCAGCCGGACAGGGAACACTGAAGCTTTCTTT.

This clone appeared once. V gene TRBV2 combines with J gene TRBJ2-7, with TRBD2 matching 7 bases. With V trimmed by 6 bases and J by 5 bases, 7 bases remained unmatched. Germline V gives CDR1 SNHLY, CDR2 FYNNEI. This CDR3 is built from 13 residues. The CDR3 reads CASRTSSIHEQYF. For the CDR3, the DNA is TGTGCCAGCAGGACTAGCAGTATACACGAGCAGTACTTC.